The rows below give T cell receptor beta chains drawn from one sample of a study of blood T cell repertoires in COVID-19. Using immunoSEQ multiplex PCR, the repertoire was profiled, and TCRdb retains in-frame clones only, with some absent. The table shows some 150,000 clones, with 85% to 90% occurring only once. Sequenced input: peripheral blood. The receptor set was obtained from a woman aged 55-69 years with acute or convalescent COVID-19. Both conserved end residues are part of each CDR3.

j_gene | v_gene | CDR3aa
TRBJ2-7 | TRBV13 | CASSLGRGEQYF
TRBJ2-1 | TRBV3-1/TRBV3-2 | CASSPTPGGQTSYNEQFF
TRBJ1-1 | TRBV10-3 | CAISESTGSMNTEAFF
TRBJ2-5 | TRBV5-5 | CASITGDQETQYF
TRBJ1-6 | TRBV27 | CASSPMGGFHYNSPLHF
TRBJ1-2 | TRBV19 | CASSTTGTQAYGYTF
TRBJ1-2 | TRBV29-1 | CSADWNYGYTF
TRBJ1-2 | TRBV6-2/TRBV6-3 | CASSYVDRGSYGYTF
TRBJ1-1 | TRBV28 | CASSPPGIQNTEAFF
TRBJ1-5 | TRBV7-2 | CASSLRTGNDQPQHF
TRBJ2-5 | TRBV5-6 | CASSLAGLAETQYF
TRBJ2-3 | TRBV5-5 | CASGLRGTDTQYF
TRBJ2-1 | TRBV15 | CATMKYSGGQVESSYNEQFF